These 17 T cell receptor beta chains were all obtained from the same sample, sequenced in a study of B cell selection in AIRE deficiency. The sorted conventional CD4 T cells were gated as CD4+CD127+. Measured with immunoSEQ multiplex PCR; TCRdb has only the in-frame clones, and not every one. The sample holds some 25,000 clones, approximately 96% seen once. Sequences were obtained from conventional CD4+ T cells sorted from PBMCs. These receptors came from a human donor with AIRE deficiency.

The chain recombines TRBV5-1 with TRBJ2-3; TRBD2 matches 13 bases. Germline loops: CDR1 SGHRS, CDR2 YFSETQ. The V gene end was trimmed by 3 bases and the J gene end by 3 bases; junction bases not matched to a gene: 7. There are 17 residues in the CDR3. The CDR3 nucleotides are TGCGCCAGCAGCTCCTGGACTAGCGGGAGTTCGACAGATACGCAGTATTTT. This sequence encodes CASSSWTSGSSTDTQYF. Combining the CDR3 with reference TRBV5-1 and TRBJ2-3 gives the whole variable domain KAGVTQTPRYLIKTRGQQVTLSCSPISGHRSVSWYQQTPGQGLQFLFEYFSETQRNKGNFPGRFSGRQFSNSRSEMNVSTLELGDSALYLCASSSWTSGSSTDTQYFGPGTRLTVL.

The rearrangement joins TRBV7-2 to TRBJ1-3, with 7 bases aligning to TRBD1. Trimming removed 5 bases from V and 5 bases from J; junction bases left unmatched: 6. The CDR3 consists of 14 residues. The germline CDR1 and CDR2 sequences are SGHTA and FQGNSA. The CDR3, as DNA: TGTGCCAGCAGCCCCCGACAGGGACGAAACACCATATATTTT. This gives the protein CASSPRQGRNTIYF. Drawing the rest from reference TRBV7-2 and TRBJ1-3, the complete variable domain is GAGVSQSPSNKVTEKGKDVELRCDPISGHTALYWYRQSLGQGLEFLIYFQGNSAPDKSGLPSDRFSAERTGGSVSTLTIQRTQQEDSAVYLCASSPRQGRNTIYFGEGSWLTVV.

The gene calls are TRBV7-9 and TRBJ1-6, with a tentative D call TRBD1 (5 bases). The ends were cut back, 5 bases at V and 9 bases at J, with 14 bases in the middle. This CDR3 is built from 14 residues. Germline V gene lookup returns CDR1 SEHNR and CDR2 FQNEAQ (reference sequence). The DNA of the CDR3 is TGTGCCAGCAGCGGTATAGGGGCGGGTTCACCCCTCCACTTT. Protein sequence: CASSGIGAGSPLHF.

The chain carries TRBV4-1 and TRBJ1-1; unclear D gene. The CDR3 spans 15 residues. Trimming stripped 2 bases from V and 12 bases from J, with 22 bases between. Germline V CDR1 and CDR2: MGHRA, YSYEKL. Written as DNA, the CDR3 is TGCGCCAGCAGCCAATGGCGTATGGGGTCCCGTATGTCTTTCTTT. This codes for CASSQWRMGSRMSFF.

The CDR3 loop reads CASSIASGDSDTQYF. The CDR3 DNA is TGTGCCAGTAGTATCGCCAGCGGTGATTCAGATACGCAGTATTTT. This chain joins TRBV19 and TRBJ2-3; D perhaps matches TRBD2 (5 bases). Deletions cut 3 bases from V and 4 bases from J, with 14 bases between. CDR1 LNHDA and CDR2 SQIVND come from the germline V gene (reference sequence). The CDR3 is 15 residues long. Variable domain in full (rest from reference TRBV19 and TRBJ2-3): DGGITQSPKYLFRKEGQNVTLSCEQNLNHDAMYWYRQDPGQGLRLIYYSQIVNDFQKGDIAEGYSVSREKKESFPLTVTSAQKNPTAFYLCASSIASGDSDTQYFGPGTRLTVL.

J is TRBJ1-3 and V is TRBV10-2, with D perhaps matching TRBD1 (6 bases). CDR1 WSHSY and CDR2 SAAADI come from the germline V gene. The CDR3 spans 15 residues. Trimming shortened V by 0 bases and J by 4 bases, and 10 bases separated the two germline ends. CDR3 region: CASSESTGEGNTIYF. DNA of the CDR3: TGCGCCAGCAGTGAGTCGACAGGTGAAGGAAACACCATATATTTT.

The V call is TRBV4-1, the J call TRBJ1-5, with 9 bases fitting TRBD1. The CDR3 spans 17 residues. V lost 2 bases and J lost 1; bases outside the gene matches: 6. Germline assignment: CDR1 MGHRA and CDR2 YSYEKL. The CDR3 DNA follows: TGCGCCAGCAGCCAACTCGCGACAGGGGGGAGCAATCAGCCCCAGCATTTT. Protein: CASSQLATGGSNQPQHF.

The rearrangement joins TRBV6-1 to TRBJ1-2; 8 nucleotides match TRBD1. CDR1 is MNHNS, CDR2 SASEGT, per germline. V shed 6 bases and J 4 bases; nucleotides not matched to a gene: 7. CDR3 length equals 14 residues. In DNA form, the CDR3 reads TGTGCCAGCAGGAAGGGACAGGCAGCCTATGGCTACACCTTC. It specifies CASRKGQAAYGYTF.

The V and J genes are TRBV5-8 and TRBJ1-5; 7 positions match TRBD1. CDR1 and CDR2 from the germline V gene are SGHTS and YDEGEE. This CDR3 contains 12 residues. V dropped 7 bases and J dropped 6; count of bases not matched to a gene: 4. As DNA, the CDR3 is TGTGCCAGCGGAGACAGGGTTCAGCCCCAGCATTTT. Protein: CASGDRVQPQHF.

This chain connects TRBV5-1 to TRBJ2-5; no definite D call. The last part of the DNA fits TRBJ2-7 better; the J call may be wrong. Germline assignment: CDR1 SGHRS and CDR2 YFSETQ. The CDR3 is 14 residues long. The CDR3 is CASSLDESYYEQYF. The CDR3 DNA sequence: TGCGCCAGCAGCTTGGATGAATCCTATTACGAGCAGTACTTC.

The V call is TRBV5-4, the J call TRBJ2-5, with TRBD2 matching over 7 bases. Germline V CDR1 and CDR2: SGHNT, YYREEE (reference sequence). This CDR3 spans 14 amino acids. After removal of 1 base from V and 6 bases from J, the junction contained 6 bases not matched to a gene. CDR3 bases: TGTGCCAGCAGCTTGCAGACGCGGGAGAAGACCCAGTACTTC. This sequence encodes CASSLQTREKTQYF. The complete variable domain, with remaining parts taken from reference TRBV5-4 and TRBJ2-5, reads ETGVTQSPTHLIKTRGQQVTLRCSSQSGHNTVSWYQQALGQGPQFIFQYYREEENGRGNFPPRFSGLQFPNYSSELNVNALELDDSALYLCASSLQTREKTQYFGPGTRLLVL.

This clone was recorded only once. This chain joins TRBV19 and TRBJ2-5, with D perhaps assigned TRBD1 or TRBD2 (7 bases each). Germline V gives CDR1 LNHDA, CDR2 SQIVND (reference sequence). The CDR3 has 15 residues. Trimming took off 6 bases at V and 5 bases at J, with 19 bases between the two ends. The DNA of the CDR3 is TGTGCCAGTAGGACCTCTGGGAGGGGGCCGGAGACCCAGTACTTC. This gives the protein CASRTSGRGPETQYF.

In its sample, this clone was seen once. The chain recombines TRBV11-3 with TRBJ1-1; the match to TRBD1 covers 10 bases. Germline values: CDR1 SGHNT, CDR2 YENEEA. This CDR3 is 13 amino acids long. V shed 3 bases and J 12 bases; nucleotides not matched to a gene: 7. CDR3 nucleotides: TGTGCCAGCAGCTTGTCTGGGACAGGGGTTCCTTTCTTT. Its protein product is CASSLSGTGVPFF.

The chain joins TRBV5-1 to TRBJ2-3; D not certain. Trimming took 0 bases from V and 3 from J, leaving 8 bases between them. Germline V gene sequence: CDR1 SGHRS, CDR2 YFSETQ. The length of the CDR3 is 14 residues. The CDR3 DNA reads as TGCGCCAGCAGCTTGGCCACCGAGACAGATACGCAGTATTTT. Protein: CASSLATETDTQYF.

The rearrangement links TRBV28 to TRBJ1-6; a weak D match, TRBD1 (6 bases). V lost 10 bases and J lost 7, with 20 bases in between. Looked up from germline, CDR1 is MDHEN and CDR2 is SYDVKM. The CDR3 consists of 15 residues. The CDR3 is CATRGVGVSNSPLHF. The CDR3 DNA reads TGTGCCACAAGGGGGGTCGGGGTATCCAATTCACCCCTCCACTTT.

The chain employs TRBV15 and TRBJ1-4; unclear D gene. This CDR3 contains 15 residues. CDR1 is LNHNV, CDR2 YYDKDF, per germline (reference sequence). Trimming took 0 bases from V and 0 from J, leaving 5 bases between them. CDR3 region: CATSRDFATNEKLFF. The CDR3 DNA reads as TGTGCCACCAGCAGAGATTTTGCAACTAATGAAAAACTGTTTTTT.

The chain couples TRBV2 to TRBJ2-7; unclear D gene. In germline, CDR1 is SNHLY, CDR2 FYNNEI. The CDR3 runs to 14 residues. The V gene lost 8 bases and the J gene lost 2 bases, with 16 bases spanning the gap. The CDR3 loop reads CASLNPARPYEQYF. CDR3 in DNA: TGTGCCAGCCTAAACCCGGCACGACCCTACGAGCAGTACTTC.